This entry concerns a single T cell receptor beta chain. No antigen is known for it. The CDR3 is made up of 19 amino acids. The data belong to a study of shared clonotypes between healthy human individuals. On the study more broadly: Ranging from 18 to 49 in age, donors were two women and three men. Study-wide results and limits: With a handful of donors compared, around 5.4% of naive CD4 clonotypes were shared. Large depth notwithstanding, sorted-subset sequencing proved incomplete by rarefaction.

The data were produced by immunoSEQ multiplex PCR, yet TCRdb's version contains in-frame clones alone and is incomplete. The table has some 2,000,000 clones, roughly 95% seen once. This chain connects TRBV21-1 to TRBJ2-6; the table's D call, TRBD1, was not checked against the DNA. TRBV21-1 is shown as a pseudogene. The sequence was obtained from a man aged 18 to 30 in good health. Source material: naive CD4+ T cells sorted from blood. Regarding subset: CD45RA+ positively selected. The CDR3 region has the DNA TGTGCCAGCAGCAAAGCGAGGACAGGGAAATGGTGTGGGGCCAACGTCCTGACTTTC. Its protein is CASSKARTGKWCGANVLTF.